This TCR beta chain was documented in a study of radiotherapy plus CTLA-4 blockade in lung cancer. Overall study results and limits: Subsequent to radiotherapy plus ipilimumab, tumor-derived TCR clones underwent expansion in blood. In blood, early T cell clone dynamics reportedly predicted response best, together with interferon-beta.

With 0 bases clipped from V and 4 bases from J, the junction kept 8 bases outside the gene matches. CDR3 length: 16 residues. The germline CDR1 and CDR2 sequences are LGHNA and YSLEER. Sequencing used immunoSEQ multiplex PCR; TCRdb keeps in-frame clones, though not all of them. The repertoire holds tens of thousands of clones, with around 70% as singletons. As to this clone: Antigen unknown.

The TCR was taken from a human donor with non-small cell lung cancer who had stable disease on radiotherapy plus ipilimumab. The sequenced sample was peripheral blood, obtained from a patient treated with radiotherapy plus ipilimumab. The chain uses TRBV4-3 and TRBJ2-5, with 7 bases that match TRBD2. The CDR3 bases are TGCGCCAGCAGCCAAGATTGGCGGGAGATTTTAGAGACCCAGTACTTC. Translating gives CASSQDWREILETQYF.